This T cell receptor (beta chain) stems from a study of early T cells in non-severe SARS-CoV-2 infection. The CDR3 has 15 residues. Trimming left V 0 bases short and J 4 bases short, with 10 bases between. Looked up from germline, CDR1 is GTSNPN and CDR2 is SVGIG (reference sequence). One entry per CDR3 protein results from TCRdb running MiXCR on the 5' RACE reads. The data contain tens of thousands of distinct CDR3 sequences, approximately 9.7% of them singletons. The sequence was collected from an adult who was a healthcare worker with PCR-confirmed SARS-CoV-2 infection or an uninfected control (not recorded which). This sequence joins TRBV30 and TRBJ2-6; D is ambiguous. Sequenced sample: whole blood. The CDR3 nucleotides are TGTGCCTGGAGTGTACTTGGGCCCGGGGCCAACGTCCTGACTTTC. It is translated as CAWSVLGPGANVLTF. Filled out from reference TRBV30 and TRBJ2-6, the complete variable domain reads SQTIHQWPATLVQPVGSPLSLECTVEGTSNPNLYWYRQAAGRGLQLLFYSVGIGQISSEVPQNLSASRPQDRQFILSSKKLLLSDSGFYLCAWSVLGPGANVLTFGAGSRLTVL.